What follows are 6 T cell receptor beta chains derived from one specimen sequenced in a study of T cells after yellow fever vaccination. TCRdb reprocessed the 5' RACE reads with MiXCR, giving one entry per CDR3 protein. The sample shows about 220,000 distinct CDR3 sequences, 3% to 3.5% of them seen only once. Sequencing used CD4+ T cells sorted from PBMCs, obtained 10 days after the yellow fever booster vaccination. The receptors come from a man between 18 and 35 years old who received the YFV17D yellow fever vaccine.

This clonotype appeared many times. V usage is TRBV6-2 or TRBV6-3 and J usage is TRBJ2-7, with D unclear. CDR1 and CDR2 (germline): MNHEY, SVGEGT. V lost 2 bases, J lost 3 bases, and 2 bases lay in between. CDR3 length equals 11 residues. The CDR3 loop reads CASSYNYEQYF. CDR3 coding DNA: TGTGCCAGCAGTTACAACTACGAGCAGTACTTC.

This clonotype was observed a few times. CDR3 protein: CASSLSTGGPEKLFF. CDR3 nucleotides: TGTGCCAGCAGTTTATCGACAGGGGGCCCCGAAAAACTGTTTTTT. This rearrangement joins TRBV27 to TRBJ1-4; 10 bases match TRBD1. Germline lookup yields CDR1 MNHEY and CDR2 SMNVEV (reference sequence). The CDR3 consists of 15 residues. V shed 0 bases and J 8 bases; nucleotides not matched to a gene: 3.

The rearrangement uses TRBV6-5 and TRBJ1-1, with D perhaps TRBD1 (6 bases). Trimming pared 0 bases from V and 3 bases from J, leaving 14 bases between. The CDR3 totals 16 residues. Germline V CDR1 and CDR2: MNHEY, SVGAGI. The CDR3 here is CASSYSSGGADTEAFF. In nucleotides, the CDR3 is TGTGCCAGCAGTTACTCGTCGGGGGGGGCGGACACTGAAGCTTTCTTT.

This clonotype has a handful of counts. V gene TRBV10-3 combines with J gene TRBJ2-5; no clear D gene. CDR1 ENHRY and CDR2 SYGVKD come from the germline V gene. Trimming removed 3 bases from V and 2 bases from J, with 13 bases in between. The CDR3 has 15 amino acids. CDR3 sequence: CAISESKLQQETQYF. The DNA of the CDR3 is TGTGCCATCAGTGAAAGCAAACTACAGCAAGAGACCCAGTACTTC.

The chain couples TRBV14 to TRBJ2-3, with a possible D match to TRBD1 (6 bases). V was trimmed by 1 base and J by 4 bases, leaving 15 bases between them. CDR3 length equals 16 residues. CDR1 and CDR2 from the germline V gene are SGHDN and FVKESK. The CDR3 is CASSQAPRGTADTQYF. CDR3 in DNA: TGTGCCAGCAGCCAAGCCCCCAGGGGAACGGCAGATACGCAGTATTTT.

The CDR3 here is CASSYDGGQPQHF. In DNA, the CDR3 is TGTGCCAGCAGTTACGACGGAGGTCAGCCCCAGCATTTT. V is TRBV6-2 or TRBV6-3 and J is TRBJ1-5; D gene ambiguous. Germline lookup yields CDR1 MNHEY and CDR2 SVGEGT. V was trimmed by 2 bases and J by 6 bases, leaving 8 bases between them. The CDR3 loop spans 13 amino acids.